This entry lists 6 T cell receptor beta chains sequenced from one sample in a study of cytomegalovirus exposure and HLA in healthy donors. Primers: 60 Vbeta forward and 13 Jbeta reverse. Profiling relied on immunoSEQ multiplex PCR, and the TCRdb table lists in-frame clones only, not all of them. The sample has some 150,000 clones; 80% to 90% are singletons. The material sequenced was PBMCs. These receptors were obtained from a woman aged 25 to 39 in good health and CMV-seronegative.

The chain combines TRBV5-6 with TRBJ1-2; TRBD1 agrees at 9 bases. V gave up 4 bases and J gave up 6 bases; unmatched junction bases: 10. Germline values: CDR1 SGHDT, CDR2 YYEEEE. CDR3 length: 15 amino acids. The CDR3 region has the DNA TGTGCCAGCAGCCTATGGACAGGGGTGCTTGATGGCTACACCTTC. Encoded protein: CASSLWTGVLDGYTF.

V gene TRBV5-5 combines with J gene TRBJ1-5; D may be TRBD1 (6 bases). Trimming took off 5 bases at V and 4 bases at J, with 16 bases between the two ends. CDR3 length equals 15 residues. Germline-derived CDR1 and CDR2 are SGHKS and YYEKEE (reference sequence). CDR3 sequence: CASRPTGTPNQPQHF. The CDR3 DNA reads as TGTGCCAGCAGACCCACAGGGACCCCGAATCAGCCCCAGCATTTT.

This rearrangement joins TRBV18 to TRBJ1-2; D is possibly TRBD1 (5 bases). The CDR3 consists of 13 residues. V was trimmed by 1 base and J by 7 bases, leaving 10 bases between them. Looked up from germline, CDR1 is KGHSH and CDR2 is LQKENI. The CDR3 sequence is CASSPQDQGGYTF. The CDR3 nucleotides read TGTGCCAGCTCACCACAAGATCAGGGTGGCTACACCTTC. Looking up the rest from reference TRBV18 and TRBJ1-2 gives the full variable domain: NAGVMQNPRHLVRRRGQEARLRCSPMKGHSHVYWYRQLPEEGLKFMVYLQKENIIDESGMPKERFSAEFPKEGPSILRIQQVVRGDSAAYFCASSPQDQGGYTFGSGTRLTVV.

The J gene is TRBJ1-5, the V gene TRBV27; D gene unclear. Per germline, CDR1 MNHEY and CDR2 SMNVEV (reference sequence). The CDR3 length is 15 residues. Trimming took off 5 bases at V and 0 bases at J, with 11 bases between the two ends. The CDR3 loop is CASSEGIYSNQPQHF. CDR3 DNA: TGTGCCAGCAGTGAGGGAATATATAGCAATCAGCCCCAGCATTTT.

This clone appeared a few times. The CDR3: CASSLSKNSPLHF. CDR3 DNA sequence: TGTGCCAGCAGCTTATCAAAAAATTCACCCCTCCACTTT. The chain combines TRBV7-8 with TRBJ1-6; D is unresolved. CDR1 is SGHVS and CDR2 is FQNEAQ in the germline V gene. This CDR3 is 13 amino acids long. V lost 2 bases and J lost 7, with 6 bases in between. The full variable domain, its missing parts supplied by reference TRBV7-8 and TRBJ1-6, is GAGVSQSPRYKVAKRGQDVALRCDPISGHVSLFWYQQALGQGPEFLTYFQNEAQLDKSGLPSDRFFAERPEGSVSTLKIQRTQQEDSAVYLCASSLSKNSPLHFGNGTRLTVT.

The chain has TRBV4-1 and TRBJ2-1; TRBD2 agrees at 7 bases. CDR3 length: 16 amino acids. Germline values: CDR1 MGHRA, CDR2 YSYEKL. V lost 0 bases and J lost 4; bases outside the gene matches: 6. CDR3 DNA: TGCGCCAGCAGCCAAGAAATGGCGGGAGCGTACAATGAGCAGTTCTTC. This gives the protein CASSQEMAGAYNEQFF.